Listed below are T cell receptor beta chains from one sample, sequenced in a study of blood T cells in healthy people across ages. TCRdb processed the 5' RACE reads anew with MiXCR; each CDR3 protein has one entry. The repertoire consists of approximately 730,000 distinct CDR3 sequences, with approximately 43% occurring once and the leading ten covering 20% to 25%. Sequencing was performed on blood. Receptors were obtained from a woman aged 55-75 years in good health. Each CDR3 is given with its conserved first and last residue. A D gene is named only where the DNA matches it firmly. Part of the rows lack a size; the others show once, few, many or a class for expanded clones.

few,TRBJ2-1,TRBV20-1,TRBD2,TGCAGTGCCCATAAGGGACTAGCGGGCGTTGTTCAGTTCTTC,CSAHKGLAGVVQFF
few,TRBJ2-1,TRBV13,TRBD2,TGTGCCAGCAGCTTATGGTCCCTTAGCGGGAGGGCCAACAATGAGCAGTTCTTC,CASSLWSLSGRANNEQFF
-,TRBJ2-7,TRBV7-2,-,TGTGCCAGCAGCTTAGGTCGGACTTATGGTATGAACGAGCAGTACTTC,CASSLGRTYGMNEQYF
few,TRBJ2-1,TRBV5-1,TRBD2,TGCGCCAGCAGCCCAAACGTGCCCAACGGGGGGAGTGAGCAGTTCTTC,CASSPNVPNGGSEQFF
-,TRBJ1-1,TRBV6-1,TRBD1,TGTGCCAGCAGCGAACAGGGGTACACTGAAGCTTTCTTT,CASSEQGYTEAFF
-,TRBJ2-1,TRBV7-9,TRBD1,TGTGCCAGCAGCTTCCTGCGGACAGGGGGCATGAATGAGCAGTTCTTC,CASSFLRTGGMNEQFF
-,TRBJ2-1,TRBV2,-,TGTGCCAGCAGTGACATCGGGACCTACAATGAGCAGTTCTTC,CASSDIGTYNEQFF
-,TRBJ1-1,TRBV11-2,-,TGTGCCAGCAGCTTAAGATCCGGACCCACGGACACTGAAGCTTTCTTT,CASSLRSGPTDTEAFF
-,TRBJ2-5,TRBV9,-,TGTGCCAGCAGCGTAGGGACCAAGCAAGAGACCCAGTACTTC,CASSVGTKQETQYF
-,TRBJ1-5,TRBV4-2,-,TGTGCCAGCAGCAAAGGCATAGGGGTGATAAATCAGCCCCAGCATTTT,CASSKGIGVINQPQHF
-,TRBJ2-1,TRBV18,TRBD2,TGTGCCAGCTCACCACGGGCACTAGCGGAGAACAATGAGCAGTTCTTC,CASSPRALAENNEQFF
few,TRBJ2-7,TRBV20-1,-,TGCAGTGCTAGAGTAGTCCGCAGCATAGACACCTACGAGCAGTACTTC,CSARVVRSIDTYEQYF
-,TRBJ1-1,TRBV12-3/TRBV12-4,TRBD1,TGTGCCAGCAGTCGGACAGGGGGATTAACGAACACTGAAGCTTTCTTT,CASSRTGGLTNTEAFF
-,TRBJ1-3,TRBV5-1,-,TGCGCCAGCAGCTTGGGACAAAACTCTGGAAACACCATATATTTT,CASSLGQNSGNTIYF
few,TRBJ2-3,TRBV9,-,TGTGCCAGCAGCGTAGGCCAAGGGCGGGCAGATACGCAGTATTTT,CASSVGQGRADTQYF
many,TRBJ2-1,TRBV18,-,TGTGCCAGCTCACCAGTAATCGGCCCCTACAATGAGCAGTTCTTC,CASSPVIGPYNEQFF
-,TRBJ2-1,TRBV6-1,-,TGTGCCAGCAGCCCAGAGGATTATCATTATGAGCAGTTCTTC,CASSPEDYHYEQFF
-,TRBJ2-5,TRBV6-1,-,TGTGCCAGCAGTGAAGCGCCTCATGGGGGAGAGACCCAGTACTTC,CASSEAPHGGETQYF
few,TRBJ2-3,TRBV20-1,-,TGCAGTGCTAGGGGTGGTTGGCCCCAGGGCACAGATACGCAGTATTTT,CSARGGWPQGTDTQYF
-,TRBJ1-2,TRBV30,TRBD1,TGTGCCTGGAGCGGGACAGTATTTTCTAACTATGGCTACACCTTC,CAWSGTVFSNYGYTF
-,TRBJ1-1,TRBV4-3,-,TGCGCCAGCAGCCAAGATGCTCGGCCGAACACTGAAGCTTTCTTT,CASSQDARPNTEAFF
few,TRBJ2-7,TRBV15,TRBD1,TGTGCCACCAGCAGAGATCCAGGGGGTAAGGGTCACTACGAGCAGTACTTC,CATSRDPGGKGHYEQYF
once,TRBJ1-5,TRBV6-1,-,TGTGCCAGCATCCTCACCGGGGTTAGGGATCAGCCCCAGCATTTT,CASILTGVRDQPQHF
-,TRBJ1-1,TRBV12-3/TRBV12-4,TRBD1,TGTGCCAGCAGTCCGGGACAGGAGATCCCGAGGACTGAAGCTTTCTTT,CASSPGQEIPRTEAFF
-,TRBJ1-1,TRBV20-1,-,TGCAGTGCTAGACCCAGTGACAGGCCGGGCGCTTTCTTT,CSARPSDRPGAFF
-,TRBJ2-3,TRBV7-2,TRBD2,TGTGCCAGCAGCTTCCGGCTAGCGGGGGCCTTTAACACAGATACGCAGTATTTT,CASSFRLAGAFNTDTQYF
-,TRBJ2-3,TRBV20-1,-,TGCAGTGCTAGAGATCGCGAGCGGGTGGAACCAGATACGCAGTATTTT,CSARDRERVEPDTQYF
few,TRBJ2-7,TRBV18,-,TGTGCCAGCTCACCAACAGATGATGGTAGGCAGTACTTC,CASSPTDDGRQYF
few,TRBJ2-1,TRBV18,TRBD2,TGTGCCAGCTCACCAGAACCCGGGGGGGAGCAGTTCTTC,CASSPEPGGEQFF
-,TRBJ1-1,TRBV7-3,-,TGTGCCAGCAGCTTAAACGGTCCTTCGAACACTGAAGCTTTCTTT,CASSLNGPSNTEAFF
-,TRBJ2-7,TRBV3-1,-,TGTGCCAGCAGCCAGGCCGGGGGCCTCAATGAGCAGTACTTC,CASSQAGGLNEQYF
-,TRBJ2-2,TRBV9,TRBD1,TGTGCCAGCAGCGCGAGACCGGGACAGGGAATCGGGGAGCTGTTTTTT,CASSARPGQGIGELFF
few,TRBJ2-1,TRBV20-1,TRBD2,TGCAGTGCCACGAAAAAGCGGGAGGTCTACAATGAGCAGTTCTTC,CSATKKREVYNEQFF
-,TRBJ2-3,TRBV7-2,TRBD1,TGTGCCAGCAGCTCCCAGGGGGACCGTAGGAATACGCAGTATTTT,CASSSQGDRRNTQYF
-,TRBJ1-2,TRBV28,-,TGTGCCAGCAGTGTGTTCCCGATCTATGGCTACACCTTC,CASSVFPIYGYTF
few,TRBJ2-5,TRBV7-7,TRBD1,TGTGCTAGCAGCTTAGAGTTTCCCGGGACAGGTCAAGAGACCCAGTACTTC,CASSLEFPGTGQETQYF
-,TRBJ2-5,TRBV5-1,TRBD2,TGCGCCAGCACCACGGGACTAGCGGGTTTCCAAGAGACCCAGTACTTC,CASTTGLAGFQETQYF
-,TRBJ2-1,TRBV7-2,-,TGTGCCAGCGGGTCAAGCTCCTACAATGAGCAGTTCTTC,CASGSSSYNEQFF
-,TRBJ1-3,TRBV12-3/TRBV12-4,-,TGTGCCAGCAGTTTTAGGGTTGCCGGAAACACCATATATTTT,CASSFRVAGNTIYF
many,TRBJ2-5,TRBV9,-,TGTGCCAGCAGCCCTCGTAGTGGTCTCGCGCTTGGGGGCGCGGAGCAGTACTTC,CASSPRSGLALGGAEQYF
-,TRBJ2-7,TRBV3-1,TRBD2,TGTGCCAGCAGCCAAGATATGAGTAGCGGGGCTTCCTACGAGCAGTACTTC,CASSQDMSSGASYEQYF
-,TRBJ1-4,TRBV28,-,TGTGCCAGCAGTCACATACAGGGCCCGGGGGAAAAACTGTTTTTT,CASSHIQGPGEKLFF
few,TRBJ1-5,TRBV21-1,-,TGTGCCAGCAGCAAAGGAGTCGGGACAGAGAGCAATCAGCCCCAGCATTTT,CASSKGVGTESNQPQHF
-,TRBJ2-5,TRBV4-3,-,TGCGCCAGCAGCCAGGGTTATTTGGGGACCCAGTACTTC,CASSQGYLGTQYF
-,TRBJ2-1,TRBV24-1,TRBD2,TGTGCCACCAGTGACCCCTCAGCGGGAGGTAACTACAATGAGCAGTTCTTC,CATSDPSAGGNYNEQFF
-,TRBJ2-3,TRBV12-3/TRBV12-4,-,TGTGCCAGCATTGTCCTGGGAGCAGATACGCAGTATTTT,CASIVLGADTQYF
many,TRBJ1-2,TRBV24-1,TRBD1,TGTGCCACCAGTGATCCCCAGACAGGGATCTATGGCTACACCTTC,CATSDPQTGIYGYTF
-,TRBJ2-4,TRBV20-1,TRBD1,TGCAGTGCTAGAAACAGGGGGACCTACGAACAGTACTTC,CSARNRGTYEQYF
-,TRBJ2-4,TRBV7-9,-,TGTGCCAGCAGCCTAACTCACAGCGACATTCAGTACTTC,CASSLTHSDIQYF
-,TRBJ2-2,TRBV20-1,TRBD2,TGCAGTGCCATCGCGGGGGGGCGCGGCGGGGAGCTGTTTTTT,CSAIAGGRGGELFF
-,TRBJ2-3,TRBV18,TRBD1,TGTGCCAGCGAAGGACAGGGGGCTGGAGATACGCAGTATTTT,CASEGQGAGDTQYF
many,TRBJ2-2,TRBV3-1,TRBD1,TGTGCCAGCAGAAAACAGGACAGGGGGAACACCGGGGAGCTGTTTTTT,CASRKQDRGNTGELFF
-,TRBJ1-2,TRBV7-9,-,TGTGCCAGCAGCCTAAGCGGGGAGCGGCCGTCCAACTATGGCTACACCTTC,CASSLSGERPSNYGYTF